The rows below give T cell receptor beta chains drawn from one sample of a study of blood T cell repertoires in COVID-19. Here immunoSEQ multiplex PCR was the method, and the copy in TCRdb shows in-frame clones only, minus some. The profile covers roughly 150,000 clones, with around 85% appearing a single time and about 8.8% taken by the ten largest. Sequenced material: peripheral blood. These receptors were obtained from a woman older than 75 with COVID-19, enrolled during active disease. The CDR3 runs from the conserved cysteine through the conserved F or W. The D gene is left open where the match is weak. Size tells how often a clone was seen (once, few, many) or the class of an expanded clone, and some rows leave it out.

J gene: TRBJ1-1
D gene: -
V gene: TRBV2
clone size: -
CDR3 protein: CASRGAAPTISF
CDR3 DNA: TGTGCCAGCAGGGGAGCGGCACCTACGATTTCTTTT

J gene: TRBJ2-1
D gene: TRBD1
V gene: TRBV5-1
clone size: once
CDR3 protein: CASSRAGTDSYNEQFF
CDR3 DNA: TGCGCCAGCAGCCGGGCCGGGACAGATAGCTACAATGAGCAGTTCTTC

J gene: TRBJ1-1
D gene: -
V gene: TRBV4-2
clone size: -
CDR3 protein: CASSLPPGGSDTEAFF
CDR3 DNA: TGTGCCAGCAGCCTCCCCCCCGGCGGGTCGGACACTGAAGCTTTCTTT

J gene: TRBJ1-5
D gene: -
V gene: TRBV24-1
clone size: -
CDR3 protein: CASGVSEDNQPQHF
CDR3 DNA: TGTGCCTCCGGGGTAAGTGAAGACAATCAGCCCCAGCATTTT

J gene: TRBJ1-2
D gene: -
V gene: TRBV19
clone size: once
CDR3 protein: CASSPPGYGYTF
CDR3 DNA: TGTGCCAGTTCTCCTCCCGGGTATGGCTACACCTTC

J gene: TRBJ2-1
D gene: -
V gene: TRBV5-1
clone size: few
CDR3 protein: CASSFGLASDEQFF
CDR3 DNA: TGCGCCAGCAGCTTTGGGCTAGCGTCGGATGAGCAGTTCTTC

J gene: TRBJ2-7
D gene: TRBD1
V gene: TRBV6-5
clone size: -
CDR3 protein: CASSLRQGAYEQYF
CDR3 DNA: TGTGCCAGCAGTTTGAGACAGGGGGCCTACGAGCAGTACTTC

J gene: TRBJ2-7
D gene: TRBD2
V gene: TRBV14
clone size: -
CDR3 protein: CASSPPGGVYEQYF
CDR3 DNA: TGTGCCAGCAGCCCCCCGGGGGGGGTCTACGAGCAGTACTTC

J gene: TRBJ1-1
D gene: -
V gene: TRBV7-9
clone size: -
CDR3 protein: CASSLSQGGDTEAFF
CDR3 DNA: TGTGCCAGCAGCTTGTCCCAGGGAGGGGACACTGAAGCTTTCTTT

J gene: TRBJ2-3
D gene: -
V gene: TRBV7-9
clone size: -
CDR3 protein: CASSAQGQGTDTQYF
CDR3 DNA: TGTGCCAGCAGCGCCCAGGGGCAGGGCACAGATACGCAGTATTTT

J gene: TRBJ2-1
D gene: -
V gene: TRBV7-9
clone size: -
CDR3 protein: CASSPTGGIREQFF
CDR3 DNA: TGTGCCAGCAGTCCCACCGGGGGTATTAGGGAGCAGTTCTTC

J gene: TRBJ1-1
D gene: TRBD1
V gene: TRBV12-3/TRBV12-4
clone size: -
CDR3 protein: CASSQEGTGRAFF
CDR3 DNA: TGTGCCAGCTCCCAAGAGGGGACAGGGCGCGCTTTCTTT

J gene: TRBJ2-3
D gene: -
V gene: TRBV19
clone size: -
CDR3 protein: CASNSGEDTQYF
CDR3 DNA: TGTGCCAGTAATTCAGGGGAAGATACGCAGTATTTT

J gene: TRBJ1-2
D gene: -
V gene: TRBV7-3
clone size: -
CDR3 protein: CASSSSPGRAYGYTF
CDR3 DNA: TGTGCCAGCAGCTCATCTCCCGGGAGGGCCTATGGCTACACCTTC

J gene: TRBJ2-1
D gene: TRBD2
V gene: TRBV4-1
clone size: -
CDR3 protein: CASSQGLAGRGEQFF
CDR3 DNA: TGCGCCAGCAGCCAAGGACTAGCGGGTAGGGGGGAGCAGTTCTTC

J gene: TRBJ1-3
D gene: -
V gene: TRBV5-1
clone size: few
CDR3 protein: CASSLGAPGNTIYF
CDR3 DNA: TGCGCCAGCAGCTTGGGGGCACCTGGAAACACCATATATTTT